Following are 16 T cell receptor beta chains from one sample sequenced in a study of shared clonotypes between healthy human individuals. The table came from immunoSEQ multiplex PCR; TCRdb's copy has only in-frame clones and leaves some out. This sample has 2 million to 2.5 million clones, with approximately 95% found just once. Sequencing was done on a sample of naive CD4+ T cells sorted from blood. This sample's subset: CD45RA+ positively selected. These receptors were obtained from a man between 18 and 29 years old in good health.

The V gene is TRBV10-3, the J gene TRBJ2-7, with 7 bases lining up with TRBD2. V was clipped by 0 bases and J by 2 bases; unmatched bases: 7. CDR3 length: 16 amino acids. Germline V gene sequence: CDR1 ENHRY, CDR2 SYGVKD. CDR3 in DNA: TGTGCCATCAGTGAGTCGTACCAGCGGGACGCCTACGAGCAGTACTTC. Translating gives CAISESYQRDAYEQYF.

The rearrangement joins TRBV6-1 to TRBJ1-4, with TRBD1 matching over 9 bases. The germline V gene encodes CDR1 MNHNS and CDR2 SASEGT. V shed 6 bases and J 8 bases; nucleotides not matched to a gene: 7. CDR3 size: 14 residues. For the CDR3, the DNA is TGTGCCAGCAGGCAGACAGGGGGGCAAGAAAAACTGTTTTTT. Amino acids: CASRQTGGQEKLFF.

The V and J genes are TRBV7-9 and TRBJ2-5; perhaps TRBD2 as D (6 bases). CDR3 length equals 16 residues. CDR1 and CDR2 from the germline V gene are SEHNR and FQNEAQ (reference sequence). V lost 5 bases and J 3 bases, leaving 19 bases between the germline ends. CDR3 region: CASSPTGGYIKETQYF. The CDR3 nucleotides read TGTGCCAGCAGCCCCACCGGAGGGTATATTAAAGAGACCCAGTACTTC.

The chain combines TRBV18 with TRBJ1-3; no clear D. Trimming pared 3 bases from V and 0 bases from J, leaving 15 bases between. The germline V gene has CDR1 KGHSH and CDR2 LQKENI. This CDR3 has 17 amino acids. The CDR3, as DNA: TGTGCCAGCTCACCGTTGGCCCCACACAGCTCTGGAAACACCATATATTTT. Translated: CASSPLAPHSSGNTIYF.

The chain couples TRBV2 to TRBJ1-3; 9 bases are a match to TRBD1. V trimming: 8 bases; J trimming: 2 bases; junction bases outside the gene matches: 7. Germline V gene sequence: CDR1 SNHLY, CDR2 FYNNEI. The CDR3 has 15 residues. The CDR3 loop is CASLSGTGPGNTIYF. The CDR3 nucleotides are TGTGCCAGCCTTTCCGGGACAGGGCCTGGAAACACCATATATTTT.

This chain connects TRBV7-9 to TRBJ2-3, with unresolved D. Trimming took off 4 bases at V and 1 base at J, with 24 bases between the two ends. CDR1 is SEHNR and CDR2 is FQNEAQ in the germline V gene (reference sequence). The CDR3 runs to 19 residues. This CDR3 reads CASSSSLSVPTRRTDTQYF. The CDR3 DNA reads as TGTGCCAGCAGCTCTTCTCTTTCTGTGCCTACCCGCCGCACAGATACGCAGTATTTT. The full variable domain, completed using reference TRBV7-9 and TRBJ2-3, is DTGVSQNPRHKITKRGQNVTFRCDPISEHNRLYWYRQTLGQGPEFLTYFQNEAQLEKSRLLSDRFSAERPKGSFSTLEIQRTEQGDSAMYLCASSSSLSVPTRRTDTQYFGPGTRLTVL.

This chain joins TRBV4-2 and TRBJ1-5; D uncertain. CDR1 and CDR2 (germline): LGHNA, YNFKEQ. Trimming shortened V by 0 bases and J by 9 bases, and 9 bases separated the two germline ends. The CDR3 consists of 13 residues. CDR3 coding DNA: TGTGCCAGCAGCCAAGATCGGTGGTCGCCCCAGCATTTT. Residues: CASSQDRWSPQHF.

This clone was recorded only once. V is TRBV6-6 and J is TRBJ1-4; D is possibly TRBD1 (6 bases). CDR3 size: 16 residues. The V gene's germline CDR1 is MNHNY and CDR2 SVGAGI (reference sequence). The germline V and J ends were trimmed by 2 bases and 4 bases, with 14 bases remaining between them. In DNA form, the CDR3 reads TGTGCCAGCAGTTACGGGGACATGGCGATTAATGAAAAACTGTTTTTT. Protein: CASSYGDMAINEKLFF.

The CDR3 DNA sequence: TGTGCCAGCAGCCCCTCTAGCGCCTTTGGCGCAGATACGCAGTATTTT. It codes for CASSPSSAFGADTQYF. This chain links TRBV7-6 with TRBJ2-3, with D maybe TRBD2 (6 bases). This CDR3 spans 16 amino acids. With 5 bases removed from V and 4 bases from J, the gap between germline ends came to 19 bases. Per germline, CDR1 SGHVS and CDR2 FNYEAQ. The full variable domain, rest sourced from reference TRBV7-6 and TRBJ2-3, is GAGVSQSPRYKVTKRGQDVALRCDPISGHVSLYWYRQALGQGPEFLTYFNYEAQQDKSGLPNDRFSAERPEGSISTLTIQRTEQRDSAMYRCASSPSSAFGADTQYFGPGTRLTVL.

The J gene is TRBJ1-1, the V gene TRBV11-2; D unresolved. V gave up 0 bases and J gave up 3 bases, with 23 bases separating them. CDR3 length: 19 amino acids. CDR1 SGHAT and CDR2 FQNNGV come from the germline V gene. CDR3 sequence reads: CASSLDSSRVQWSYTEAFF. CDR3 bases: TGTGCCAGCAGCTTAGATTCCTCACGGGTCCAATGGTCTTACACTGAAGCTTTCTTT.

About this clone itself: Other DNA sequences within the sample encode an identical CDR3. This chain joins TRBV5-1 and TRBJ2-2, with a weak D call TRBD2 (6 bases). Trimming removed 0 bases from V and 3 bases from J, with 6 bases in between. The CDR3 length is 14 residues. Germline CDR1 and CDR2: SGHRS and YFSETQ. The CDR3 DNA follows: TGCGCCAGCAGCTTGGGACTAGACACCGGGGAGCTGTTTTTT. Translated: CASSLGLDTGELFF.

This chain joins TRBV6-1 and TRBJ1-3; no firm D call. V was clipped by 8 bases and J by 0 bases, with 14 bases between them. This CDR3 contains 15 residues. Germline CDR1 MNHNS, CDR2 SASEGT. In DNA form, the CDR3 reads TGTGCCAGCTTCACTAGGTATATCTCTGGAAACACCATATATTTT. It specifies CASFTRYISGNTIYF.

This chain links TRBV27 with TRBJ1-2, with a possible D match to TRBD1 (6 bases). V dropped 2 bases and J dropped 2 bases, with 15 bases sitting between them. Germline V CDR1 and CDR2: MNHEY, SMNVEV (reference sequence). The CDR3 has 16 residues. CDR3 region: CASSLRPGQGNYGYTF. The CDR3 bases are TGTGCCAGCAGTTTAAGACCGGGACAAGGGAACTATGGCTACACCTTC.

The rearrangement joins TRBV2 to TRBJ2-7; weak D call: TRBD1 (5 bases). Trimming took off 3 bases at V and 7 bases at J, with 13 bases between the two ends. This CDR3 is built from 13 residues. Germline loops: CDR1 SNHLY, CDR2 FYNNEI. CDR3 amino acids: CASSDFRVSEQYF. DNA of the CDR3: TGTGCCAGCAGTGACTTCAGGGTGAGTGAGCAGTACTTC.

The chain combines TRBV7-6 with TRBJ2-5, with 9 nucleotides matching TRBD2. Germline values: CDR1 SGHVS, CDR2 FNYEAQ. The V and J ends lost 1 base and 9 bases, in that order; junction bases with no gene match: 15. The CDR3 has 17 residues. CDR3 nucleotides: TGTGCCAGCAGCTTAGGCGGGCTAGCGGGAACCACGGGGGCCCAGTACTTC. This translates into CASSLGGLAGTTGAQYF.

The J gene is TRBJ1-1, the V gene TRBV30; TRBD1 might be the D (6 bases). The length of the CDR3 is 13 residues. The germline CDR1 and CDR2 sequences are GTSNPN and SVGIG (reference sequence). The V and J ends lost 3 bases and 6 bases respectively, with 14 bases between them. This CDR3 reads CAWRGGSEAEAFF. For the CDR3, the DNA is TGTGCCTGGAGGGGGGGCAGTGAGGCTGAAGCTTTCTTT.